This T cell receptor (beta chain) was found in a study of cytomegalovirus exposure and HLA in healthy donors. This PCR relied on a set of 60 Vbeta primers and 13 Jbeta primers. Per the original data handling: Unique TCR beta chains totaled roughly 79 million in a later count, with around 10 million of them shared. Clones were sequenced by immunoSEQ multiplex PCR, and TCRdb holds only the in-frame ones, with some missing. V, J and clone size are taken as reported in that table, and D and trimming were inferred from the DNA itself. This table has 100,000 to 120,000 clones, roughly 70% appearing once. A remark on this clone: Its antigen is as yet unknown.

Study-wide results and caveats: It emerged from a later analysis that several of the most significant clusters appeared to be linked to common viral pathogens. Sequencing artifact likely explains a cluster of highly shared sequence variants. Later analysis indicated greater clonal expansion among HLA-associated TCR beta chains than among equally common other chains.

Germline trimming cut 5 bases from V and 2 bases from J; bases unmatched to any gene: 6. Germline values: CDR1 SGHVS, CDR2 FNYEAQ. The CDR3 extends over 16 amino acids. The sequence was collected from a woman aged 35 to 49 in good health and CMV-seropositive. This chain uses TRBV7-6 with TRBJ1-5; 10 positions match TRBD1. Specimen: PBMCs. CDR3 DNA: TGTGCCAGCAGCGCGGGGACAGGGGCTGGCAATCAGCCCCAGCATTTT. Translating it yields CASSAGTGAGNQPQHF.